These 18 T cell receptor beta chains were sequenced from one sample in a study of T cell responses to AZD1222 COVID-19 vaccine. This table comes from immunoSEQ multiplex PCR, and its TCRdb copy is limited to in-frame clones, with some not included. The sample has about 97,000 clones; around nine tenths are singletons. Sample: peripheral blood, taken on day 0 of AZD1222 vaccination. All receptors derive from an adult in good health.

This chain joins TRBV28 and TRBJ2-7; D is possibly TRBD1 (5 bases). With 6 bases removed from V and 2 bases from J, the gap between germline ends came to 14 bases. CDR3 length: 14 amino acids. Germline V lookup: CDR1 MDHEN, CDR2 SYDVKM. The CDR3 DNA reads TGTGCCAGCAGCCGGACGGCAGGGACCTACGAGCAGTACTTC. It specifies CASSRTAGTYEQYF.

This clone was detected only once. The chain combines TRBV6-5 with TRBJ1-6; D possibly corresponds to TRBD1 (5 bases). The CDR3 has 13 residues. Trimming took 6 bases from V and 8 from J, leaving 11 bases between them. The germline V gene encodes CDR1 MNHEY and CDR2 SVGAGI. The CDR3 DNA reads TGTGCCAGCAGAAGGACACAGGATTCACCCCTCCACTTT. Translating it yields CASRRTQDSPLHF.

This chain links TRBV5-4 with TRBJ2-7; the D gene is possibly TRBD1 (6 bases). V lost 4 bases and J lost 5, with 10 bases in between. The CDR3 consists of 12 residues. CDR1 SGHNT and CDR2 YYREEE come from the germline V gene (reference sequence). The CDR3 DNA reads TGTGCCAGCAGCCGCGACAGGAACGAGCAGTACTTC. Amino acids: CASSRDRNEQYF.

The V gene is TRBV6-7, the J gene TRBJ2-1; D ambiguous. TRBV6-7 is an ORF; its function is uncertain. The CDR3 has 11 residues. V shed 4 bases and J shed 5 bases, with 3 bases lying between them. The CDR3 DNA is TGTGCCAGCAGTTGGGACAATGAGCAGTTCTTC. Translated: CASSWDNEQFF.

The CDR3 sequence is CASSYGVGGYGYTF. The CDR3 DNA sequence: TGTGCCAGCAGCTACGGGGTTGGGGGGTATGGCTACACCTTC. The J gene is TRBJ1-2, the V gene TRBV28, with a weak D call TRBD1 (5 bases). The CDR3 is made up of 14 amino acids. CDR1 is MDHEN and CDR2 is SYDVKM in the germline V gene. Trimming pared 6 bases from V and 5 bases from J, leaving 16 bases between.

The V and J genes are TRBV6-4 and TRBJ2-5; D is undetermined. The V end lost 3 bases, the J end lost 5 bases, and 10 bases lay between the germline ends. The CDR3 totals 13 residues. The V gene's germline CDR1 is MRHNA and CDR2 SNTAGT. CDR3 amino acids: CASSETGRETQYF. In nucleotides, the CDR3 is TGTGCCAGCAGTGAGACGGGTAGGGAGACCCAGTACTTC.

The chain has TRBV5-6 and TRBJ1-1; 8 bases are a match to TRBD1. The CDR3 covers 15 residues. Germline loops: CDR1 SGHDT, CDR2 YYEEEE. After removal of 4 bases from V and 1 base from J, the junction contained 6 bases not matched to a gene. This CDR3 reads CASSHRGKGNTEAFF. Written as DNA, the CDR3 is TGTGCCAGCAGCCACAGGGGGAAAGGGAACACTGAAGCTTTCTTT.

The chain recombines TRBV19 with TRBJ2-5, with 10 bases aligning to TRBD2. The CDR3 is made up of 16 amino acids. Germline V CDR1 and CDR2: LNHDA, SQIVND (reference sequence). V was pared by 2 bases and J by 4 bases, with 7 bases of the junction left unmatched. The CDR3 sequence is CASSILASGSRETQYF. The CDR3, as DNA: TGTGCCAGTAGTATATTAGCTAGCGGGAGCAGAGAGACCCAGTACTTC. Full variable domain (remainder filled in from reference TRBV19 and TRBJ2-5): DGGITQSPKYLFRKEGQNVTLSCEQNLNHDAMYWYRQDPGQGLRLIYYSQIVNDFQKGDIAEGYSVSREKKESFPLTVTSAQKNPTAFYLCASSILASGSRETQYFGPGTRLLVL.

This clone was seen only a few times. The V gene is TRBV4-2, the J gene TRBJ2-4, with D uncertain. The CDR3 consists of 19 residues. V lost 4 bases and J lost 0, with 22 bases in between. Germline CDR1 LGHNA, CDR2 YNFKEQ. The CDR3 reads CASSRNKRSSDLAKNIQYF. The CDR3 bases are TGTGCCAGCAGCCGTAACAAAAGATCGTCGGATCTAGCCAAAAACATTCAGTACTTC.

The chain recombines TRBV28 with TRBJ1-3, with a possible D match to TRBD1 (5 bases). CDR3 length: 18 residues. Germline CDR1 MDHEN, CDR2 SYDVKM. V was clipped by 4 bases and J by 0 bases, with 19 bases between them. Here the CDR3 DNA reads TGTGCCAGCAGTTCCCTGAGTGGAGGGGTAGGCTCTGGAAACACCATATATTTT. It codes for CASSSLSGGVGSGNTIYF. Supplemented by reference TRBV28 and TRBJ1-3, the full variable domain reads DVKVTQSSRYLVKRTGEKVFLECVQDMDHENMFWYRQDPGLGLRLIYFSYDVKMKEKGDIPEGYSVSREKKERFSLILESASTNQTSMYLCASSSLSGGVGSGNTIYFGEGSWLTVV.

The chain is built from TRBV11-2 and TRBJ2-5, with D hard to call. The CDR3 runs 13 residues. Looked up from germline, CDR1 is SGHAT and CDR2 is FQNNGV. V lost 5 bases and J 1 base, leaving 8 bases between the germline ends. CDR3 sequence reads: CASSPHIQETQYF. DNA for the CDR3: TGTGCCAGCAGCCCACACATCCAAGAGACCCAGTACTTC.

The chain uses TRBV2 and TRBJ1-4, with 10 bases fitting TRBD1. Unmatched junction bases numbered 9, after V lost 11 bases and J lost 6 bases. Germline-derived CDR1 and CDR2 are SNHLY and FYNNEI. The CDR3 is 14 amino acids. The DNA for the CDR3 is TGTGCCCAGGGGGGAGGGACAGGGGATGAAAAACTGTTTTTT. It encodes CAQGGGTGDEKLFF.

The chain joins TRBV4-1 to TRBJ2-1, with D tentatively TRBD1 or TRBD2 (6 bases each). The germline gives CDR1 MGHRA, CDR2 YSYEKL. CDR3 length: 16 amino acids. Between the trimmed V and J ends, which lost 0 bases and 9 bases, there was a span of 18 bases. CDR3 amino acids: CASSQDLRGRSSEQFF. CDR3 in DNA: TGCGCCAGCAGCCAAGATTTGAGGGGGAGGTCGAGTGAGCAGTTCTTC.

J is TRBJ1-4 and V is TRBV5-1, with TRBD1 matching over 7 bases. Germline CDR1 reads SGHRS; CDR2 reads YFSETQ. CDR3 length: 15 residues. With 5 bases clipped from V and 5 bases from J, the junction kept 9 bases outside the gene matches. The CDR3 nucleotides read TGCGCCAGCAGAGACCCAGGGGGGGGAAATGAAAAACTGTTTTTT. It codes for CASRDPGGGNEKLFF.

The CDR3 here is CASSPPVGGAYEQYF. CDR3 nucleotides: TGTGCCAGCAGCCCACCGGTGGGGGGAGCCTACGAGCAGTACTTC. This chain uses TRBV7-2 with TRBJ2-7, with D tentatively TRBD2 (6 bases). Germline V gene sequence: CDR1 SGHTA, CDR2 FQGNSA. This CDR3 has 15 amino acids. Trimming left V 5 bases short and J 2 bases short, with 16 bases between. Full variable domain (missing parts from reference TRBV7-2 and TRBJ2-7): GAGVSQSPSNKVTEKGKDVELRCDPISGHTALYWYRQSLGQGLEFLIYFQGNSAPDKSGLPSDRFSAERTGGSVSTLTIQRTQQEDSAVYLCASSPPVGGAYEQYFGPGTRLTVT.

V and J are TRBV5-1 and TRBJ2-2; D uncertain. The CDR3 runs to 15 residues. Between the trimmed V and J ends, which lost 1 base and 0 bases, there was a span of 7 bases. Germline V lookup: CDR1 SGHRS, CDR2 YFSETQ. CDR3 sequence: CASSLTRPNTGELFF. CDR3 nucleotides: TGCGCCAGCAGCTTGACGAGGCCGAACACCGGGGAGCTGTTTTTT.

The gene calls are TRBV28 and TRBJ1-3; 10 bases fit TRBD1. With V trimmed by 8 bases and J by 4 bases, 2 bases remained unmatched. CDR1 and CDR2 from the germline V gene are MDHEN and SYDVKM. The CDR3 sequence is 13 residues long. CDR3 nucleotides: TGTGCCAGCTCGACAGGGGGCGGAAACACCATATATTTT. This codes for CASSTGGGNTIYF.

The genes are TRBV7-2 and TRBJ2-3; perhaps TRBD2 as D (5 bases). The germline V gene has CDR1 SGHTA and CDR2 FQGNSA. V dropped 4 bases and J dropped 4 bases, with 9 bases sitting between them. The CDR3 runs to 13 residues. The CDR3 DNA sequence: TGTGCCAGCAGCTCGGAGGTATCAGATACGCAGTATTTT. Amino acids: CASSSEVSDTQYF. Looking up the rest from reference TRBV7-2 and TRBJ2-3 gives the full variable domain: GAGVSQSPSNKVTEKGKDVELRCDPISGHTALYWYRQSLGQGLEFLIYFQGNSAPDKSGLPSDRFSAERTGGSVSTLTIQRTQQEDSAVYLCASSSEVSDTQYFGPGTRLTVL.